The TCR beta chain under discussion was sequenced for a study of T cell responses to AZD1222 COVID-19 vaccine. Repertoires were generated with immunoSEQ multiplex PCR, while TCRdb's copy carries only in-frame clones and drops some. The sample yields around 94,000 clones, about 88% seen once. Germline CDR1 reads MDHEN; CDR2 reads SYDVKM. The V and J ends lost 4 bases and 3 bases, in that order; junction bases with no gene match: 2. The CDR3 is 14 residues long. This TCR derives from an adult in good health. V is TRBV28 and J is TRBJ1-1; TRBD1 agrees at 10 bases. Specimen: peripheral blood, collected on day 0 of AZD1222 vaccination. The CDR3 is CASSSGQGYTEAFF. Here the CDR3 DNA reads TGTGCCAGCAGTTCGGGACAGGGGTACACTGAAGCTTTCTTT.